Listed below are T cell receptor beta chains from one sample, sequenced in a study of T-cell memory formation after mild COVID-19. TCRdb independently ran MiXCR on the 5' RACE reads; one entry per CDR3 protein. This repertoire shows about 270,000 distinct CDR3 sequences, approximately 18% found once; its top ten account for 23%. Material: PBMCs or a T cell subset sorted from them (not recorded which). Every receptor here comes from a man in his late teens or twenties who had mild COVID-19 (a few samples of this study predate the infection). Cell type and time point are not known. Each CDR3 is given with its conserved first and last residue. The order of the fields is clone size, J gene, V gene, D gene, CDR3 DNA, CDR3 protein. A D gene is named only where the DNA matches it firmly. The size of a clone is reported for some rows only, either as once, few or many, or as a class for expanded clones.

>.|TRBJ2-4|TRBV7-9|.
TGTGCCAGCAGCTTAGTGGACGGGGTAGCCAAAAACATTCAGTACTTC
CASSLVDGVAKNIQYF
>many|TRBJ1-5|TRBV5-1|.
TGCGCCAGCAGCTTGGCGATCAGGGGCGGTCAGCCCCAGCATTTT
CASSLAIRGGQPQHF
>few|TRBJ2-3|TRBV24-1|.
TGTGCCACCAGTGATTTAGACGGCACAGATACGCAGTATTTT
CATSDLDGTDTQYF
>.|TRBJ2-1|TRBV7-9|TRBD2
TGTGCCATCCCCGCGGGGGGGACATACAATGAGCAGTTCTTC
CAIPAGGTYNEQFF
>.|TRBJ2-2|TRBV19|TRBD2
TGTGCCACCGCACGGGGGGTCGGGGAGCTGTTTTTT
CATARGVGELFF
>few|TRBJ2-5|TRBV5-1|TRBD2
TGCGCCAGCAGCTTAAGCCCTCTAGCGGGGGGGCCGGAAGAGACCCAGTACTTC
CASSLSPLAGGPEETQYF
>many|TRBJ2-4|TRBV6-5|TRBD1
TGTGCCAGCAGGCCTGCAGGACAGGGGCCAGGAAACATTCAGTACTTC
CASRPAGQGPGNIQYF
>.|TRBJ2-7|TRBV18|.
TGTGCCAGCTCACCAACACGGGGTACGTCCTACGAGCAGTACTTC
CASSPTRGTSYEQYF
>.|TRBJ1-5|TRBV5-1|.
TGCGCCAGCAGCTTGGTCGGGGCTAGCAATCAGCCCCAGCATTTT
CASSLVGASNQPQHF
>.|TRBJ1-5|TRBV5-4|.
TGTGCCAGCAGCGCTGGCAGGGGAGGTCAGCCCCAGCATTTT
CASSAGRGGQPQHF
>few|TRBJ2-2|TRBV20-1|.
TGCAGTGCAGCGCCCTTCTGGGAGCTGTTTTTT
CSAAPFWELFF
>few|TRBJ1-1|TRBV6-6|.
TGTGCCAGCAGTTGGGGTTTGATGAACACTGAAGCTTTCTTT
CASSWGLMNTEAFF
>few|TRBJ1-1|TRBV7-2|.
TGTGCCAGCAGCGAGACACCGCAGAACACTGAAGCTTTCTTT
CASSETPQNTEAFF
>.|TRBJ1-1|TRBV29-1|.
TGCAGCCATCGTGGGGGGGCGAACACTGAAGCTTTCTTT
CSHRGGANTEAFF
>.|TRBJ2-1|TRBV4-1|.
TGCGCCAGCAGTCACCTTGGCGCGGTCTACAATGAGCAGTTCTTC
CASSHLGAVYNEQFF
>few|TRBJ2-1|TRBV29-1|TRBD2
TGCAGCGTTGAAGCTCCGGGACCGGGGGGTGAGCAGTTCTTC
CSVEAPGPGGEQFF
>.|TRBJ2-7|TRBV7-9|.
TGTGCCAGCAGCTTGGTATGGGGCAAACTACGGGAGCAGTACTTC
CASSLVWGKLREQYF
>.|TRBJ2-1|TRBV5-5|.
TGTGCCAGCAGACTGTCCCCCGCCGGAATCCCCTACAATGAGCAGTTCTTC
CASRLSPAGIPYNEQFF
>.|TRBJ1-4|TRBV4-3|.
TGCGCCAGCAGCCCTCGTTATCGGGATGAAAAACTGTTTTTT
CASSPRYRDEKLFF
>many|TRBJ2-3|TRBV3-1|TRBD2
TGTGCCAGCAGCAGGCGGGGGAGCACAGATACGCAGTATTTT
CASSRRGSTDTQYF
>few|TRBJ2-2|TRBV9|.
TGTGCCAGCAGCGTAGGGCGGGGAGGGAACACCGGGGAGCTGTTTTTT
CASSVGRGGNTGELFF
>.|TRBJ2-6|TRBV20-1|.
TGCAGTGCTAGTAGATTAGGGGGGCTCCCCTCTGGGGCCAACGTCCTGACTTTC
CSASRLGGLPSGANVLTF
>few|TRBJ2-3|TRBV6-2/TRBV6-3|.
TGTGCCAGCAGCAGGGCGCCCTATACGCAGTATTTT
CASSRAPYTQYF
>.|TRBJ2-2|TRBV3-1|.
TGTGCCAGCAGCCAAGACTCCGACGCGAACACCGGGGAGCTGTTTTTT
CASSQDSDANTGELFF
>few|TRBJ2-1|TRBV5-1|.
TGCGCCAGCAGCTTGGTGGGGGGCCAGAATGAGCAGTTCTTC
CASSLVGGQNEQFF
>many|TRBJ2-1|TRBV7-9|TRBD1
TGTGCCAGCAGCCCCCAGGGGGAGCGGTCTTGGGTAGAGTTCTTC
CASSPQGERSWVEFF
>many|TRBJ1-2|TRBV12-3/TRBV12-4|.
TGTGCCAGCAGTAGAGGGGACTATGGCTACACCTTC
CASSRGDYGYTF
>.|TRBJ2-5|TRBV29-1|TRBD2
TGCAGCGTTGATGGCCCTAGCGGGCAAGAGACCCAGTACTTC
CSVDGPSGQETQYF
>many|TRBJ2-4|TRBV20-1|.
TGCAGTGCTAGCAGACAGGCCCCCATTCAGTACTTC
CSASRQAPIQYF
>.|TRBJ1-1|TRBV20-1|.
TGCAGTGCTGGAAGGGGGGCGCTGAACACTGAAGCTTTCTTT
CSAGRGALNTEAFF
>few|TRBJ1-2|TRBV10-3|TRBD1
TGTGCCATCAGTGGGGACAGGGGAGACTATGGCTACACCTTC
CAISGDRGDYGYTF
>.|TRBJ1-1|TRBV20-1|.
TGCAAATGCCGCTCCCTAGGTAGGGACTCCATGAACACTGAAGCTTTCTTT
CKCRSLGRDSMNTEAFF
>.|TRBJ2-2|TRBV6-5|.
TGTGCCAGCAGTCCGTCAGGGGCCGGGGAGCTGTTTTTT
CASSPSGAGELFF
>.|TRBJ2-1|TRBV9|TRBD2
TGTGCCAGCAGCGGGGGACTAGCGAGCAATGAGCAGTTCTTC
CASSGGLASNEQFF
>few|TRBJ2-5|TRBV28|.
TGTGCCAGCAGTTTATTATTTGGGGAGACCCAGTACTTC
CASSLLFGETQYF
>.|TRBJ2-5|TRBV4-1|.
TGCGCCAGCAGCCAGGGGTATTACAGCGCCGACCAAGAGACCCAGTACTTC
CASSQGYYSADQETQYF
>few|TRBJ2-5|TRBV6-6|TRBD2
TGTGCCAGCAGTAACCAGGGTGGAGCGGGGGCCAAGACCCAGTACTTC
CASSNQGGAGAKTQYF
>few|TRBJ1-6|TRBV5-1|.
TGCGCCAGCAGCACCGCAGGGCTTGGGGATTCACCCCTCCACTTT
CASSTAGLGDSPLHF
>.|TRBJ2-7|TRBV18|TRBD2
TGTGCCACCGCACCCCGGGACTACCAGTACGAGCAGTACTTC
CATAPRDYQYEQYF
>.|TRBJ1-1|TRBV3-1|TRBD1
TGTGCCAGCAGCTTCCAGACAGGGTTTGAAGCTTTCTTT
CASSFQTGFEAFF
>many|TRBJ1-2|TRBV5-5|.
TGTGCCAGCGGGATATTCGGAGGTGTGGACACCTTC
CASGIFGGVDTF
>.|TRBJ1-1|TRBV9|.
TGTGCCAGCAGCGATAGGGGAGGGGTGGACACTGAAGCTTTCTTT
CASSDRGGVDTEAFF
>once|TRBJ2-2|TRBV21-1|.
TGTGCCAGCAGCCGCCGGTTCGGGCCCGGGGAGCTGTTTTTT
CASSRRFGPGELFF
>.|TRBJ1-1|TRBV5-1|.
TGCGCCAGCAGCTTGGTGGACATATTAAAAACTGAAGCTTTCTTT
CASSLVDILKTEAFF
>once|TRBJ1-4|TRBV2|.
TGTGCCAGCAGTGTCCCAGTGGGGGCCTGGAATGAAAAACTGTTTTTT
CASSVPVGAWNEKLFF
>.|TRBJ2-4|TRBV21-1|.
TGTGCCAGCAGCAAAGACCCTCCCCCGAGGGGCATTCAGTACTTC
CASSKDPPPRGIQYF
>few|TRBJ2-3|TRBV25-1|TRBD2
TGTGCCAGCACCAAGCGGGGGGCCGGCACAGATACGCAGTATTTT
CASTKRGAGTDTQYF
>once|TRBJ2-3|TRBV18|.
TGTGCCAGCTCACGCCGGTACACAGATACGCAGTATTTT
CASSRRYTDTQYF
>.|TRBJ2-2|TRBV10-3|TRBD2
TGTGCCATCAGTTCTACGTCTAGCGGGGGGGCCCGGGGTGCCGGGGAGCTGTTTTTT
CAISSTSSGGARGAGELFF
>few|TRBJ2-3|TRBV6-2/TRBV6-3|TRBD2
TGTGCCAGCAGACGACTAGCGGGGCGCAGCACAGATACGCAGTATTTT
CASRRLAGRSTDTQYF
>many|TRBJ2-4|TRBV29-1|.
TGCAGCGCTGCTGGGGGGCTAGCCAAAAACATTCAGTACTTC
CSAAGGLAKNIQYF
>few|TRBJ2-5|TRBV7-9|TRBD2
TGTGCCAGCAGCTTGGGGCTAGCGGTGATCCAAGAGACCCAGTACTTC
CASSLGLAVIQETQYF
>.|TRBJ2-1|TRBV5-1|.
TGCGCCAGCAGGGACCTGGGGGAGGATGAGCAGTTCTTC
CASRDLGEDEQFF
>.|TRBJ1-1|TRBV12-3/TRBV12-4|.
TGTGCCAGCAGTTGGTCTGGGTACACTGAAGCTTTCTTT
CASSWSGYTEAFF
>.|TRBJ1-4|TRBV7-8|.
TGTGCCAGCAGCTTAGATCTCTATGAAAAACTGTTTTTT
CASSLDLYEKLFF
>.|TRBJ2-4|TRBV2|.
TGTGCCAGTCAGGATCGTCTAGCCAAAAACATTCAGTACTTC
CASQDRLAKNIQYF
>.|TRBJ1-1|TRBV5-1|TRBD1
TGCGCCAGCAGGGAGGACAGGGAGGGCACTGAAGCTTTCTTT
CASREDREGTEAFF